Shown below are 22 T cell receptor beta chains from a single sample sequenced in a study of blood T cell repertoires in COVID-19 (dated by TCRdb to the early 2020s). Receptor libraries were prepared by the immunoSEQ multiplex PCR assay. TCRdb mirrors the immuneACCESS table, restricted to in-frame sequences. Some clones are absent from its copies; in checked studies, under half trace to an unresolved V gene, and the reason for the others is unknown. The sample table contains approximately 270,000 clones; only one count was recorded for approximately 88% of them. The ten top clones hold around 2.1% of the sample. What was sequenced was peripheral blood. All receptors come from a middle-aged man with acute or convalescent COVID-19.

This chain uses TRBV10-2 with TRBJ1-1; D gene uncertain. With 6 bases removed from V and 1 base from J, the gap between germline ends came to 12 bases. The CDR3 runs to 14 residues. In germline, CDR1 is WSHSY, CDR2 SAAADI. The CDR3 loop is CASRPGPTNTEAFF. The CDR3 coding sequence is TGCGCCAGCAGACCGGGTCCTACGAACACTGAAGCTTTCTTT.

This chain connects TRBV24-1 to TRBJ2-3, with D perhaps matching TRBD2 (6 bases). V was trimmed by 3 bases and J by 6 bases, leaving 18 bases between them. Per germline, CDR1 KGHDR and CDR2 SFDVKD. This CDR3 contains 16 residues. In DNA, the CDR3 is TGTGCCACCAGTGATCCGCGGGCTAGCGCTGGGGATACGCAGTATTTT. The encoded protein is CATSDPRASAGDTQYF.

This chain uses TRBV29-1 with TRBJ1-1; no firm D call. V dropped 6 bases and J dropped 3 bases, with 8 bases sitting between them. The CDR3 has 11 residues. Germline V CDR1 and CDR2: SQVTM, ANQGSEA. The CDR3 nucleotides are TGCAGCGTCGATCAGTACACTGAAGCTTTCTTT. Translated, it gives CSVDQYTEAFF.

The J gene is TRBJ2-3, the V gene TRBV6-6; 7 bases align to TRBD2. The J segment lost 5 bases and the V segment lost 2 bases, leaving 10 bases of the junction unmatched. Germline values: CDR1 MNHNY, CDR2 SVGAGI (reference sequence). This CDR3 spans 16 amino acids. The CDR3 region has the DNA TGTGCCAGCAGTTACGTACTAGCGCACGATAAAGATACGCAGTATTTT. Translation gives CASSYVLAHDKDTQYF.

V and J are TRBV6-5 and TRBJ1-2; no definite D call. Trimming left V 0 bases short and J 8 bases short, with 13 bases between. Germline loops: CDR1 MNHEY, CDR2 SVGAGI. This CDR3 contains 14 residues. CDR3 coding DNA: TGTGCCAGCAGTTACTCGGAGGGTATGGTGGGCTACACCTTC. It specifies CASSYSEGMVGYTF.

The chain combines TRBV7-3 with TRBJ2-3; D ambiguous. Per the germline V gene, CDR1 is SGHTA and CDR2 is FQGTGA. The germline V and J ends were trimmed by 5 bases and 0 bases, with 9 bases remaining between them. CDR3 length: 14 residues. The CDR3 region has the DNA TGTGCCAGCAGCCCCGGTAGAAGCACAGATACGCAGTATTTT. It encodes CASSPGRSTDTQYF. Variable domain in full (rest from reference TRBV7-3 and TRBJ2-3): GAGVSQTPSNKVTEKGKYVELRCDPISGHTALYWYRQSLGQGPEFLIYFQGTGAADDSGLPNDRFFAVRPEGSVSTLKIQRTERGDSAVYLCASSPGRSTDTQYFGPGTRLTVL.

CDR3 in DNA: TGTGCCAGCAGCTTAGGAGGGCAGGGAATGGATGAGCAGTTCTTC. Residues: CASSLGGQGMDEQFF. V and J are TRBV5-4 and TRBJ2-1, with D maybe TRBD2 (6 bases). CDR1 is SGHNT and CDR2 is YYREEE in the germline V gene (reference sequence). The V gene lost 2 bases and the J gene lost 8 bases, with 17 bases spanning the gap. The CDR3 totals 15 residues.

The chain uses TRBV9 and TRBJ1-1, with TRBD1 identical over 8 bases. V was pared by 4 bases and J by 3 bases, with 8 bases of the junction left unmatched. Germline CDR1 reads SGDLS; CDR2 reads YYNGEE. The CDR3 consists of 15 residues. CDR3 coding DNA: TGTGCCAGCAGCCCTCGGACAGGGACGCACACTGAAGCTTTCTTT. Translation gives CASSPRTGTHTEAFF.

DNA for the CDR3: TGCGCCAGCAGCTTTCGAGGCGGGGCTAGCACAGATACGCAGTATTTT. Its protein is CASSFRGGASTDTQYF. The chain combines TRBV5-1 with TRBJ2-3, with D possibly being TRBD2 (6 bases). CDR1 and CDR2 from the germline V gene are SGHRS and YFSETQ. This CDR3 comprises 16 residues. The V gene lost 2 bases and the J gene lost 0 bases, with 13 bases spanning the gap.

The gene calls are TRBV18 and TRBJ2-5, with 7 bases lining up with TRBD2. Germline trimming cut 2 bases from V and 0 bases from J; bases unmatched to any gene: 3. The length of the CDR3 is 15 residues. Germline assignment: CDR1 KGHSH and CDR2 LQKENI. CDR3 protein: CASSPNSGYQETQYF. CDR3 nucleotides: TGTGCCAGCTCACCAAATAGCGGGTACCAAGAGACCCAGTACTTC. The whole variable domain, filled in from reference TRBV18 and TRBJ2-5, reads NAGVMQNPRHLVRRRGQEARLRCSPMKGHSHVYWYRQLPEEGLKFMVYLQKENIIDESGMPKERFSAEFPKEGPSILRIQQVVRGDSAAYFCASSPNSGYQETQYFGPGTRLLVL.

The chain joins TRBV6-5 to TRBJ2-3; D gene uncertain. Germline CDR1 reads MNHEY; CDR2 reads SVGAGI. The CDR3 runs to 14 residues. Between the trimmed V and J ends, which lost 6 bases and 1 base, there was a span of 11 bases. The CDR3 loop reads CASRANPRTDTQYF. The CDR3 nucleotides are TGTGCCAGCAGAGCCAATCCCCGCACAGATACGCAGTATTTT.

The rearrangement uses TRBV30 and TRBJ1-5; 9 positions match TRBD1. The CDR3 is 16 amino acids. Germline values: CDR1 GTSNPN, CDR2 SVGIG (reference sequence). Losses at the gene ends were 0 bases for V and 3 bases for J; bases not matched to a gene: 6. CDR3 protein: CAWSVTGGVPNQPQHF. In nucleotides, the CDR3 is TGTGCCTGGAGTGTTACAGGGGGCGTCCCCAATCAGCCCCAGCATTTT.

This chain joins TRBV12-5 and TRBJ1-4, with 7 bases that match TRBD1. Germline V gene data show CDR1 as LGHNT and CDR2 as FRNRAP. The J segment lost 4 bases and the V segment lost 6 bases, leaving 8 bases of the junction unmatched. The CDR3 is made up of 15 amino acids. The CDR3 region is CASGTFGQDNEKLFF. DNA of the CDR3: TGTGCTAGTGGGACGTTCGGACAGGATAATGAAAAACTGTTTTTT. Based on the CDR3 plus reference TRBV12-5 and TRBJ1-4, the full variable domain is DARVTQTPRHKVTEMGQEVTMRCQPILGHNTVFWYRQTMMQGLELLAYFRNRAPLDDSGMPKDRFSAEMPDATLATLKIQPSEPRDSAVYFCASGTFGQDNEKLFFGSGTQLSVL.

V and J are TRBV4-2 and TRBJ2-7, with TRBD2 as a possible D gene (5 bases). CDR1 and CDR2 (germline): LGHNA, YNFKEQ. V dropped 4 bases and J dropped 4 bases, with 11 bases sitting between them. There are 13 residues in the CDR3. This CDR3 is CASSPGEPYEQYF. The CDR3 bases are TGTGCCAGCAGCCCCGGGGAACCATACGAGCAGTACTTC.

The chain combines TRBV19 with TRBJ2-7; 11 bases agree with TRBD1. The CDR3 has 15 residues. J lost 7 bases, V lost 3 bases, and 8 bases had no gene match. From germline, CDR1 is LNHDA and CDR2 SQIVND (reference sequence). The CDR3 loop reads CASSIAGTGGLEQYF. The CDR3 DNA sequence: TGTGCCAGTAGTATCGCCGGGACAGGGGGTTTGGAGCAGTACTTC. The entire variable domain, with the rest obtained from reference TRBV19 and TRBJ2-7, is as follows: DGGITQSPKYLFRKEGQNVTLSCEQNLNHDAMYWYRQDPGQGLRLIYYSQIVNDFQKGDIAEGYSVSREKKESFPLTVTSAQKNPTAFYLCASSIAGTGGLEQYFGPGTRLTVT.

Here the CDR3 DNA reads TGTGCCAGCAGCTTGGGGGCGACAGGGATAATGGGCGAGCAGTACTTC. Protein sequence: CASSLGATGIMGEQYF. The V and J genes are TRBV5-8 and TRBJ2-7; TRBD1 aligns across 7 bases. CDR1 is SGHTS and CDR2 is YDEGEE in the germline V gene. The junction had 12 bases not matched to a gene; V was cut back by 0 bases and J by 6 bases. The CDR3 has 16 amino acids.

CDR3 amino acids: CASSPDRVNTDTQYF. CDR3 nucleotides: TGCGCCAGCAGCCCGGACAGAGTCAACACAGATACGCAGTATTTT. The chain combines TRBV5-1 with TRBJ2-3; possible D gene TRBD1, 6 bases. CDR3 size: 15 residues. Germline CDR1 reads SGHRS; CDR2 reads YFSETQ. Trimming pared 4 bases from V and 2 bases from J, leaving 14 bases between.

This chain joins TRBV5-1 and TRBJ1-1, with D uncertain. The CDR3 runs to 14 residues. Germline CDR1 reads SGHRS; CDR2 reads YFSETQ. Between the trimmed V and J ends, which lost 4 bases and 4 bases, there was a span of 14 bases. The CDR3 spells CASSTSEVGTEAFF. Written as DNA, the CDR3 is TGCGCCAGCAGCACCTCGGAGGTTGGCACTGAAGCTTTCTTT.

The V and J genes are TRBV7-8 and TRBJ1-2; D call uncertain. Germline values: CDR1 SGHVS, CDR2 FQNEAQ. This CDR3 is built from 15 residues. V dropped 2 bases and J dropped 2 bases, with 12 bases sitting between them. CDR3 bases: TGTGCCAGCAGCTTACTCAGCGTCCTGAACTATGGCTACACCTTC. It translates to CASSLLSVLNYGYTF. The entire variable domain, with the rest obtained from reference TRBV7-8 and TRBJ1-2, is as follows: GAGVSQSPRYKVAKRGQDVALRCDPISGHVSLFWYQQALGQGPEFLTYFQNEAQLDKSGLPSDRFFAERPEGSVSTLKIQRTQQEDSAVYLCASSLLSVLNYGYTFGSGTRLTVV.

J is TRBJ1-1 and V is TRBV5-8, with D maybe TRBD1 (6 bases). The CDR3 is made up of 13 amino acids. V gave up 7 bases and J gave up 3 bases, with 13 bases separating them. The germline gives CDR1 SGHTS, CDR2 YDEGEE. Here the CDR3 reads CASPWGLDTEAFF. DNA of the CDR3: TGTGCCAGCCCCTGGGGGCTAGACACTGAAGCTTTCTTT.

The rearrangement uses TRBV30 and TRBJ1-5; possibly TRBD1 for D (5 bases). Germline assignment: CDR1 GTSNPN and CDR2 SVGIG (reference sequence). V lost 2 bases, J lost 5 bases, and 16 bases lay in between. This CDR3 has 15 amino acids. CDR3 protein: CAWSPAGNFDQPQHF. CDR3 coding DNA: TGTGCCTGGAGTCCGGCAGGGAATTTCGATCAGCCCCAGCATTTT.

The gene calls are TRBV11-2 and TRBJ2-5, with 8 bases matching TRBD2. J gave up 5 bases and V 3 bases, and 11 bases lay outside the gene matches. This CDR3 spans 16 amino acids. The germline gives CDR1 SGHAT, CDR2 FQNNGV. The CDR3 DNA reads as TGTGCCAGCAGCTTGGGTAGCGGGACCCTGGGGGAGACCCAGTACTTC. Encoded protein: CASSLGSGTLGETQYF.